The clone carrying this T cell receptor beta chain was detected only once. Its antigen is undetermined. The entry originates in a study of tumor-infiltrating lymphocytes in localized non-small cell lung cancer. Looking at the study overall: Patients included smokers and never-smokers with various histologies, some sampled after neoadjuvant chemotherapy.

From germline, CDR1 is WNHNN and CDR2 SYGVQD (reference sequence). The ends were cut back, 6 bases at V and 5 bases at J, with 16 bases in the middle. The CDR3 length is 14 residues. TCRdb keeps only in-frame clones here, not all; method: immunoSEQ multiplex PCR. This table has some 6,000 clones, around 76% appearing once. Whole-study results and caveats: TCRbeta sequencing showed higher T cell infiltration in tumors than uninvolved lung. No T-cell fraction difference was seen between IM1 and IM2 tumors.

This chain links TRBV10-1 with TRBJ2-5; D not resolved. The clonotype comes from a human donor with non-small cell lung cancer. The sample taken for sequencing was lung tumor tissue. The CDR3 region has the DNA TGCGCCAGCAGCGACCGTGGGCTTGGGGAGACCCAGTACTTC. Its translation: CASSDRGLGETQYF.